These T cell receptor beta chains were read from a single sample in a study of blood T cells in healthy people across ages. One entry per CDR3 protein results from TCRdb running MiXCR on the 5' RACE reads. This sample carries about 1.4 million distinct CDR3 sequences, approximately 59% of them seen once, and the ten largest clones take over 5.5%. Sequencing was performed on blood. Every receptor here comes from a man between 18 and 35 years old in good health. Both conserved end residues are part of each CDR3. A clone size is listed for some rows: how often the clone was seen (once, few, many), or a class if it is expanded.

V: TRBV12-3/TRBV12-4; J: -; size: -; CDR3: CASSPQSSKSVGETQYF
V: TRBV7-9; J: TRBJ2-5; size: -; CDR3: CASSLDGWETQYF
V: TRBV13; J: TRBJ1-1; size: -; CDR3: CASSLEAEGTEAFF
V: TRBV7-6; J: TRBJ2-5; size: -; CDR3: CASSSSTRPEETQYF
V: TRBV12-3/TRBV12-4; J: TRBJ2-7; size: few; CDR3: CASSLKRSSYEQYF
V: TRBV6-6; J: TRBJ2-4; size: -; CDR3: CASPRIGQYF
V: TRBV7-9; J: TRBJ1-2; size: -; CDR3: CASSIGLQYGYTF
V: TRBV29-1; J: TRBJ1-1; size: -; CDR3: CSVELWEGRSQPFTEAFF
V: TRBV6-2/TRBV6-3; J: TRBJ2-7; size: few; CDR3: CASTTLPGLADLYEQYF
V: TRBV4-1; J: TRBJ2-7; size: few; CDR3: CASSQSYSGGSSYEQYF
V: TRBV2; J: TRBJ2-6; size: -; CDR3: CASRPLVGNSGANVLTF